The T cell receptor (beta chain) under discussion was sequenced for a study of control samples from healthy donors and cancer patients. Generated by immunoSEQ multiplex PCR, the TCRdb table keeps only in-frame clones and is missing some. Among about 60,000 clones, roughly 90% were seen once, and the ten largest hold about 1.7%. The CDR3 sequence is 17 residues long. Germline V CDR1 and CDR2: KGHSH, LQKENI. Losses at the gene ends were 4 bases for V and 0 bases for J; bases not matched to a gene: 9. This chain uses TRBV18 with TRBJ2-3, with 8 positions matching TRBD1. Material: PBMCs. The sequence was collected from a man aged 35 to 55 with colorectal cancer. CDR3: CASSQLPGGPSTDTQYF. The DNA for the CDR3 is TGTGCCAGCTCACAGCTCCCAGGGGGCCCTAGCACAGATACGCAGTATTTT.